This T cell receptor (beta chain) was captured in a study of post-analysis software for immune sequencing data. About the research overall: Recorded subtypes: relapsing-remitting, secondary progressive, progressive-relapsing; some patients unannotated. Study-wide results and limits: People with multiple sclerosis had a significantly lower normalized Chao1 diversity than controls did.

TCR beta cDNA libraries had unique molecular identifiers. When about 0.95 to 10 million T cells were used, they gave hundreds of thousands of cDNA molecules. From the PCR reads, TCRdb called clonotypes with MiXCR, one entry per CDR3 protein. The sample yields 450,000 to 700,000 distinct CDR3 sequences, around 47% seen once. This clonotype was found a few times. Its matching antigen is unknown. The source of this sequence is a girl aged 5-17 years with multiple sclerosis. The sequenced sample consisted of blood.

CDR3 protein: CASSQGLEANYGYTF. The CDR3 coding sequence is TGCGCCAGCAGCCAAGGTCTGGAAGCTAACTATGGCTACACCTTC. This chain connects TRBV4-1 to TRBJ1-2; D unclear. CDR1 is MGHRA, CDR2 YSYEKL, per germline. The germline V and J ends were trimmed by 1 base and 0 bases, with 9 bases remaining between them. The CDR3 runs to 15 residues.